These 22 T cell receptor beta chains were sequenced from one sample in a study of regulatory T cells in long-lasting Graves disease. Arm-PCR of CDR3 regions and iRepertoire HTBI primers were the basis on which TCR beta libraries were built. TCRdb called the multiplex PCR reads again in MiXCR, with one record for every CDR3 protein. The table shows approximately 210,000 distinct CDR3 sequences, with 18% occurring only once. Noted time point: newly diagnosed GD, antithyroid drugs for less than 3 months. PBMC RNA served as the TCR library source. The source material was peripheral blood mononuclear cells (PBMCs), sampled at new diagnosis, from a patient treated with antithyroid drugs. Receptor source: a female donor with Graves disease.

The DNA of the CDR3 is TGTGCCACCAGCAGAGACAGGGGGGGCAGAGCTTTCTTT. This sequence encodes CATSRDRGGRAFF. V gene TRBV15 combines with J gene TRBJ1-1; 7 positions agree with TRBD1. Germline-derived CDR1 and CDR2 are LNHNV and YYDKDF (reference sequence). CDR3 length equals 13 residues. V shed 0 bases, J shed 10 bases, and the junction held 5 bases outside the gene matches.

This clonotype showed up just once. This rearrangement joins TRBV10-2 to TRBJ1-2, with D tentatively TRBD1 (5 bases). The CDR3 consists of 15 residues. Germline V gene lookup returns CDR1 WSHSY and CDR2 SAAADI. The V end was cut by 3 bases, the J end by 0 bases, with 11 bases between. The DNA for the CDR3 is TGCGCCAGCAGTGATGGGGGTAGAGCTAACTATGGCTACACCTTC. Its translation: CASSDGGRANYGYTF.

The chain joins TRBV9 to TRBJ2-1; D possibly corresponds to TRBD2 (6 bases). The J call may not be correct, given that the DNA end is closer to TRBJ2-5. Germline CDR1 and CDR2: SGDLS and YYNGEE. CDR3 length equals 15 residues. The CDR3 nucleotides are TGTGCCAGCAGCGTCATCCCGGGAGCGGTGGAGACCCAGTACTTC. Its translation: CASSVIPGAVETQYF.

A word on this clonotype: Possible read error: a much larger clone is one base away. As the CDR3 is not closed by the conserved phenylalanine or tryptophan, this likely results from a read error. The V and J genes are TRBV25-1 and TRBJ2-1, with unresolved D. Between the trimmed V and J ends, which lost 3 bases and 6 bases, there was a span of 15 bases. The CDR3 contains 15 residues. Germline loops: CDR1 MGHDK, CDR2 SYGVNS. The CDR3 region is CASSDSAEPLNEQFS. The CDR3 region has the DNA TGTGCCAGCAGTGATTCGGCAGAGCCCCTCAATGAGCAGTTCTCC.

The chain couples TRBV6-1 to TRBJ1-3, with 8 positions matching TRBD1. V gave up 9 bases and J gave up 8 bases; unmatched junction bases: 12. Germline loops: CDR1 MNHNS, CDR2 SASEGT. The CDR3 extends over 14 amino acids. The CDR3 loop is CASGQGSKRDTIYF. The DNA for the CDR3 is TGTGCCAGTGGACAGGGAAGTAAACGGGACACCATATATTTT.

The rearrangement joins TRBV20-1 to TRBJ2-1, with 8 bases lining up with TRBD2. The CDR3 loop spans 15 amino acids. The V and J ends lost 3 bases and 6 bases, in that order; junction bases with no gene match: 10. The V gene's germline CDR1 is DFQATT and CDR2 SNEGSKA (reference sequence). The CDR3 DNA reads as TGCAGTGCTAGTCCACAGCGGGAGAGTCTCAATGAGCAGTTCTTC. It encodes CSASPQRESLNEQFF.

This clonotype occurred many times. The CDR3 spells CAISESAETYNEQFF. The CDR3 DNA is TGTGCCATCAGTGAGTCAGCGGAGACTTACAATGAGCAGTTCTTC. V is TRBV10-3 and J is TRBJ2-1, with D perhaps matching TRBD2 (5 bases). CDR1 and CDR2 (germline): ENHRY, SYGVKD. CDR3 size: 15 residues. V was cut by 0 bases and J by 4 bases, with 10 bases left in between.

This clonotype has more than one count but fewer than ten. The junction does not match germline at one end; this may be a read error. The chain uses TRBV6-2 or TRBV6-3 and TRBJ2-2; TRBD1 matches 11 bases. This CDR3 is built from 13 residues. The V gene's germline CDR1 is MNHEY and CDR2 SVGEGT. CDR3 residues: CASRNRDRGGLFF. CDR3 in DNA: TGTGCCAGCAGAAACCGGGACAGGGGGGGGCTGTTTTTT.

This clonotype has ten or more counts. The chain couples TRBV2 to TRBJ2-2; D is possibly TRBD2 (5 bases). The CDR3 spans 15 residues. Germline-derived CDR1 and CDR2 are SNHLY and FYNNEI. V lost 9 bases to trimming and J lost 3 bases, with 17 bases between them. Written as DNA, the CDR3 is TGTGCCAGTCGGTGGCGAGGGCCCTACACCGGGGAGCTGTTTTTT. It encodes CASRWRGPYTGELFF.

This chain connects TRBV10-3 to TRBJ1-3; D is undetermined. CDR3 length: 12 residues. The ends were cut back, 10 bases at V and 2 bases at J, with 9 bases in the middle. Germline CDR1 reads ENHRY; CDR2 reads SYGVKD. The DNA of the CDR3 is TGTGCCACTTGGACCGCTGGAAACACCATATATTTT. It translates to CATWTAGNTIYF.

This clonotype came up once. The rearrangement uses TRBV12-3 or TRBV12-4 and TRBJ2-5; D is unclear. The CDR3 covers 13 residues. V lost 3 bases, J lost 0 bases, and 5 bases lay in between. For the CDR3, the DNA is TGTGCCAGCAGTTTCGGTGACCAAGAGACCCAGTACTTC. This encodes CASSFGDQETQYF.

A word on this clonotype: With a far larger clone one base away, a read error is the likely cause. For the CDR3, the DNA is TGTGCCACCAGTAGACAGGGCTCCTACGAGCAGTTCTTC. It yields the protein CATSRQGSYEQFF. The V and J genes are TRBV24-1 and TRBJ2-1; 7 bases match TRBD1. V gave up 6 bases and J gave up 10 bases; unmatched junction bases: 8. The CDR3 is made up of 13 amino acids. The germline V gene encodes CDR1 KGHDR and CDR2 SFDVKD.

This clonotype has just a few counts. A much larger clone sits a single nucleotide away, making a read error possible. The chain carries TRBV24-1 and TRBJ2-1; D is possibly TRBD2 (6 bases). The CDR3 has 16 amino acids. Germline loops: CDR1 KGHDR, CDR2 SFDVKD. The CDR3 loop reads CATRDFAGTGYNEQFF. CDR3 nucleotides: TGTGCCACCCGTGACTTCGCGGGAACGGGTTACAATGAGCAGTTCTTC.

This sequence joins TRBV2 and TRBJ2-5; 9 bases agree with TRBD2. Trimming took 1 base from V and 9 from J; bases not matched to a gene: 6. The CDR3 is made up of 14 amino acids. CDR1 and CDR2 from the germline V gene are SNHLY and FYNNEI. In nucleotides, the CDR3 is TGTGCCAGCAGTGAAGATAGCGGGAGCCCGCCCCAGTACTTC. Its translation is CASSEDSGSPPQYF. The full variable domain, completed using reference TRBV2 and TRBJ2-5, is EPEVTQTPSHQVTQMGQEVILRCVPISNHLYFYWYRQILGQKVEFLVSFYNNEISEKSEIFDDQFSVERPDGSNFTLKIRSTKLEDSAMYFCASSEDSGSPPQYFGPGTRLLVL.

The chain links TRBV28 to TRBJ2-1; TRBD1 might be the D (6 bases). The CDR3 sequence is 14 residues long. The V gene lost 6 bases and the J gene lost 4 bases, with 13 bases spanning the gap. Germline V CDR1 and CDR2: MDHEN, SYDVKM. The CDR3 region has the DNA TGTGCCAGCAGAGTCGGGCAGGGGTACAATGAGCAGTTCTTC. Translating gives CASRVGQGYNEQFF.

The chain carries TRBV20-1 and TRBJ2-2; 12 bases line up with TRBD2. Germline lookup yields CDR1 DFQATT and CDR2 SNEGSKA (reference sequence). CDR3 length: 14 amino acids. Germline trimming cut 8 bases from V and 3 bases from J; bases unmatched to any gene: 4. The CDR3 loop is CSSRLAGDTGELFF. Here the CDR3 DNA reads TGCAGTTCGAGACTAGCGGGAGACACCGGGGAGCTGTTTTTT.

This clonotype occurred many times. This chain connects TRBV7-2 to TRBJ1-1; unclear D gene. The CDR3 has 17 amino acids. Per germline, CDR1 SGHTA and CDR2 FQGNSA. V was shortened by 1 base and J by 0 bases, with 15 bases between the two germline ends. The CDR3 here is CASSLVGPRSLNTEAFF. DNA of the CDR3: TGTGCCAGCAGCTTAGTTGGGCCCAGGTCCTTGAACACTGAAGCTTTCTTT.

The CDR3 DNA reads TGTGCCAGCTCGCCGGGACTAGCGGAAAGGGGGGAGACCCAGTACTTC. This translates into CASSPGLAERGETQYF. The chain employs TRBV18 and TRBJ2-5, with 11 positions matching TRBD2. The ends lost 6 bases at V and 5 bases at J; junction bases unmatched: 11. CDR1 KGHSH and CDR2 LQKENI come from the germline V gene. CDR3 size: 16 residues.

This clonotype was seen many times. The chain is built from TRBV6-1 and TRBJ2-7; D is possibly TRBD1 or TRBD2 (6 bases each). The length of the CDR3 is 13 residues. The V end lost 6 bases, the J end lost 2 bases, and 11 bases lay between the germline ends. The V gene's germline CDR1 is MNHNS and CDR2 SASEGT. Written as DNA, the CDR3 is TGTGCCAGCAGCAACCGGGGGCCCTACGAGCAGTACTTC. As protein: CASSNRGPYEQYF.

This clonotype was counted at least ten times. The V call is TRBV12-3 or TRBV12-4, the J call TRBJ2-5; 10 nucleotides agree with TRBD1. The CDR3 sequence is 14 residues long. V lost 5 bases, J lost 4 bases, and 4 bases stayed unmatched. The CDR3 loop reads CASSDRGRRETQYF. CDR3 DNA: TGTGCCAGCAGTGACAGGGGGCGCAGAGAGACCCAGTACTTC.

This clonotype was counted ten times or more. CDR3: CATSDASGDSLRETQYF. The CDR3 DNA reads as TGTGCCACCAGTGATGCCTCCGGGGACAGTCTACGGGAGACCCAGTACTTC. The chain joins TRBV24-1 to TRBJ2-5; 7 bases fit TRBD1. Germline CDR1 is KGHDR and CDR2 is SFDVKD. The CDR3 has 17 amino acids. V lost 3 bases to trimming and J lost 5 bases; unmatched junction nucleotides: 14.

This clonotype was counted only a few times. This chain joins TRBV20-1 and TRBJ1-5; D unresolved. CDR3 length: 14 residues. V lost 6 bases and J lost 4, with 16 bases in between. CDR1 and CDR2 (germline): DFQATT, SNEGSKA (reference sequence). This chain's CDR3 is CSAVSGELNQPQHF. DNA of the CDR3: TGCAGTGCCGTTAGCGGGGAACTGAATCAGCCCCAGCATTTT.